Below are 25 T cell receptor beta chains sequenced from a single sample in a study of T cell repertoires in cytomegalovirus infection. TCRdb called the reads again in MiXCR, with one record for every CDR3 protein. The table records 250,000 to 300,000 distinct CDR3 sequences, 15% to 20% of them present only once. Sequences were obtained from CD8+ T cells from PBMCs. These receptors were taken from a human donor in good health (CMV status not recorded). Some clones in this sample may be carry-over from other donors' samples.

The chain links TRBV12-3 or TRBV12-4 to TRBJ2-3; possible D gene TRBD1, 5 bases. The CDR3 covers 15 residues. Between the trimmed V and J ends, which lost 1 base and 4 bases, there was a span of 12 bases. The CDR3 here is CASSLGNMGPDTQYF. In DNA form, the CDR3 reads TGTGCCAGCAGTTTAGGTAATATGGGGCCAGATACGCAGTATTTT.

This clonotype has a handful of counts. The V call is TRBV2, the J call TRBJ2-4; 13 bases line up with TRBD2. Germline CDR1 and CDR2: SNHLY and FYNNEI. Germline trimming cut 6 bases from V and 6 bases from J; bases unmatched to any gene: 8. This CDR3 comprises 16 residues. The CDR3 spells CASSDGTSGVINIQYF. DNA for the CDR3: TGTGCCAGCAGCGATGGGACTAGCGGGGTCATAAACATTCAGTACTTC.

This clonotype was observed at least ten times. V and J are TRBV7-2 and TRBJ2-6, with 7 bases identical to TRBD1. This CDR3 contains 17 residues. The J segment lost 0 bases and the V segment lost 7 bases, leaving 9 bases of the junction unmatched. Germline V gene sequence: CDR1 SGHTA, CDR2 FQGNSA. The CDR3: CASTRDSTISGANVLTF. Written as DNA, the CDR3 is TGTGCCAGCACCCGGGACAGCACTATCTCTGGGGCCAACGTCCTGACTTTC.

The chain has TRBV29-1 and TRBJ1-1; D is possibly TRBD1 (5 bases). The CDR3 extends over 13 amino acids. V was clipped by 5 bases and J by 0 bases, with 10 bases between them. Per germline, CDR1 SQVTM and CDR2 ANQGSEA. This CDR3 is CSVCGGMNTEAFF. CDR3 DNA: TGCAGCGTTTGTGGGGGAATGAACACTGAAGCTTTCTTT.

This clonotype was picked up a small number of times. The chain is built from TRBV6-2 or TRBV6-3 and TRBJ2-7; D gene ambiguous. The CDR3 is 19 amino acids. The V end was cut by 2 bases, the J end by 0 bases, with 23 bases between. Germline assignment: CDR1 MNHEY and CDR2 SVGEGT. As DNA, the CDR3 is TGTGCCAGCAGTTACGGCGTGCCCCACGCACCCCCGAGCTCCTACGAGCAGTACTTC. This gives the protein CASSYGVPHAPPSSYEQYF.

This clonotype was detected ten times or more. The rearrangement uses TRBV7-2 and TRBJ1-5; 10 bases map to TRBD1. Germline V CDR1 and CDR2: SGHTA, FQGNSA. Unmatched junction bases numbered 10, after V lost 3 bases and J lost 5 bases. The CDR3 consists of 17 residues. CDR3 sequence reads: CASSFSVWGTGDQPQHF. CDR3 in DNA: TGTGCCAGCAGCTTTTCCGTCTGGGGGACAGGGGATCAGCCCCAGCATTTT.

The V gene is TRBV28, the J gene TRBJ1-1; tentatively, D is TRBD1 (5 bases). Germline assignment: CDR1 MDHEN and CDR2 SYDVKM. CDR3 size: 14 residues. Trimming took 6 bases from V and 2 from J, leaving 13 bases between them. CDR3 amino acids: CASSPDSTNTEAFF. In DNA, the CDR3 is TGTGCCAGCAGCCCTGACAGCACCAACACTGAAGCTTTCTTT.

The chain is built from TRBV19 and TRBJ2-6, with D hard to call. The CDR3 loop spans 14 amino acids. The germline V and J ends were trimmed by 4 bases and 1 base, with 5 bases remaining between them. The V gene's germline CDR1 is LNHDA and CDR2 SQIVND (reference sequence). The CDR3 nucleotides read TGTGCCAGTAGTAACCAATCTGGGGCCAACGTCCTGACTTTC. Protein: CASSNQSGANVLTF.

This sequence joins TRBV29-1 and TRBJ2-7; D is perhaps TRBD1 (6 bases). V shed 4 bases and J shed 1 base, with 11 bases lying between them. CDR3 length equals 13 residues. CDR1 and CDR2 from the germline V gene are SQVTM and ANQGSEA. The CDR3 loop is CSVVGTSSYEQYF. The CDR3 nucleotides are TGCAGCGTTGTGGGGACATCGTCCTACGAGCAGTACTTC.

The table lists this clonotype with a few counts. This rearrangement joins TRBV6-1 to TRBJ2-3, with 15 bases identical to TRBD2. V lost 6 bases to trimming and J lost 11 bases; unmatched junction nucleotides: 12. Germline-derived CDR1 and CDR2 are MNHNS and SASEGT. The CDR3 length is 16 residues. The CDR3 region is CASSPPRTSGGEEQYF. The CDR3 nucleotides are TGTGCCAGCAGCCCCCCCCGGACTAGCGGGGGGGAGGAGCAGTATTTT.

As regards this clonotype: The junction differs from germline at one of its ends, possibly a read error. This chain links TRBV3-1 with TRBJ2-2; perhaps TRBD2 as D (6 bases). Germline V gene lookup returns CDR1 LGHDT and CDR2 YNNKEL (reference sequence). CDR3 length: 15 amino acids. CDR3 sequence reads: CASSQPGLSTGELFF. The CDR3 DNA is TGTGCCAGCAGCCAACCGGGACTGAGCACCGGGGAGCTGTTTTTC.

The table lists this clonotype with a few counts. This sequence joins TRBV4-1 and TRBJ2-7, with a possible D match to TRBD1 (5 bases). The CDR3 has 13 amino acids. V lost 1 base to trimming and J lost 6 bases, with 10 bases between them. CDR1 is MGHRA, CDR2 YSYEKL, per germline. This chain's CDR3 is CASSQGGRAEQYF. The CDR3 DNA reads TGCGCCAGCAGCCAAGGGGGCCGGGCCGAGCAGTACTTC.

This clonotype was seen only a few times. The chain recombines TRBV29-1 with TRBJ2-3, with TRBD2 identical over 8 bases. CDR1 and CDR2 from the germline V gene are SQVTM and ANQGSEA. This CDR3 is 16 amino acids long. The J segment lost 4 bases and the V segment lost 1 base, leaving 10 bases of the junction unmatched. This CDR3 is CSVEALDGGGPDTQYF. CDR3 sequence (DNA): TGCAGCGTTGAAGCCCTAGACGGGGGGGGCCCAGATACGCAGTATTTT.

This clonotype was counted only a few times. This chain links TRBV19 with TRBJ2-7, with 8 bases lining up with TRBD1. The germline V gene encodes CDR1 LNHDA and CDR2 SQIVND (reference sequence). The ends lost 5 bases at V and 5 bases at J; junction bases unmatched: 5. The length of the CDR3 is 13 residues. The CDR3 sequence is CASSLLQGDEQYF. Written as DNA, the CDR3 is TGTGCCAGTAGTCTATTACAGGGGGACGAGCAGTACTTC.

The J gene is TRBJ2-7, the V gene TRBV2; 7 bases align to TRBD1. Germline CDR1 SNHLY, CDR2 FYNNEI. CDR3 length: 16 residues. The trim removed 5 bases at V and 6 bases at J, leaving 16 bases unmatched. Here the CDR3 DNA reads TGTGCCAGCAGTTTTACGAGGCAGGGGGTTACGAGCGAGCAGTACTTC. It translates to CASSFTRQGVTSEQYF.

The chain carries TRBV15 and TRBJ1-2, with D possibly matching TRBD1 (6 bases). Looked up from germline, CDR1 is LNHNV and CDR2 is YYDKDF (reference sequence). Trimming shortened V by 4 bases and J by 4 bases, and 10 bases separated the two germline ends. The CDR3 contains 13 residues. CDR3 bases: TGTGCCACCAGCAAGGGACAAGTCTATGGCTACACCTTC. Translation gives CATSKGQVYGYTF. Full variable domain (missing parts from reference TRBV15 and TRBJ1-2): DAMVIQNPRYQVTQFGKPVTLSCSQTLNHNVMYWYQQKSSQAPKLLFHYYDKDFNNEADTPDNFQSRRPNTSFCFLDIRSPGLGDTAMYLCATSKGQVYGYTFGSGTRLTVV.

The chain uses TRBV6-2 or TRBV6-3 and TRBJ1-1; D remains ambiguous. In germline, CDR1 is MNHEY, CDR2 SVGEGT. The CDR3 is 13 residues long. The V end was cut by 6 bases, the J end by 0 bases, with 8 bases between. CDR3 residues: CASRDQVNTEAFF. The CDR3 DNA follows: TGTGCCAGCAGGGATCAAGTGAACACTGAAGCTTTCTTT.

CDR3 sequence reads: CSANHDIDRSNSYEQYF. In DNA form, the CDR3 reads TGCAGTGCTAACCACGATATCGACAGGTCGAACTCCTACGAGCAGTACTTC. This chain connects TRBV20-1 to TRBJ2-7, with D possibly TRBD1 on 6 matching bases. V was trimmed by 4 bases and J by 0 bases, leaving 22 bases between them. This CDR3 spans 17 amino acids. Germline-derived CDR1 and CDR2 are DFQATT and SNEGSKA (reference sequence).

The chain carries TRBV14 and TRBJ1-1, with TRBD1 as a possible D gene (5 bases). This CDR3 spans 15 amino acids. Germline CDR1 SGHDN, CDR2 FVKESK. V dropped 4 bases and J dropped 5 bases, with 17 bases sitting between them. CDR3 amino acids: CASSPFGGERTEAFF. The CDR3 DNA is TGTGCCAGCAGCCCCTTTGGAGGGGAGAGAACTGAAGCTTTCTTT.

This clonotype showed up just a few times. J is TRBJ2-7 and V is TRBV4-1, with 10 nucleotides matching TRBD1. Germline CDR1 is MGHRA and CDR2 is YSYEKL. The CDR3 is 14 residues long. The junction had 4 bases not matched to a gene; V was cut back by 6 bases and J by 2 bases. Here the CDR3 reads CASSPDRGAYEQYF. In DNA form, the CDR3 reads TGCGCCAGCAGTCCGGACAGGGGGGCCTACGAGCAGTACTTC.

In its sample, this clonotype was seen many times. The chain recombines TRBV20-1 with TRBJ1-1; D not resolved. V gave up 0 bases and J gave up 2 bases, with 7 bases separating them. CDR1 and CDR2 (germline): DFQATT, SNEGSKA (reference sequence). This CDR3 is built from 13 residues. The CDR3 sequence: CSAREVYNTEAFF. In DNA form, the CDR3 reads TGCAGTGCTAGAGAGGTGTACAACACTGAAGCTTTCTTT.

This clonotype was counted between two and nine times. This CDR3 reads CAISGTSSTDTQYF. In nucleotides, the CDR3 is TGTGCCATCAGTGGGACCTCTAGCACAGATACGCAGTATTTT. The V and J genes are TRBV10-3 and TRBJ2-3; D call uncertain. V shed 4 bases and J shed 0 bases, with 8 bases lying between them. In germline, CDR1 is ENHRY, CDR2 SYGVKD. There are 14 residues in the CDR3.

The gene calls are TRBV2 and TRBJ2-2; D is possibly TRBD1 or TRBD2 (5 bases each). CDR1 and CDR2 (germline): SNHLY, FYNNEI. The CDR3 contains 16 residues. The V gene lost 4 bases and the J gene lost 6 bases, with 18 bases spanning the gap. CDR3 nucleotide sequence: TGTGCCAGCAGTGGATATAAAAACCGGGACGCCGGGGAGCTGTTTTTT. Amino acids: CASSGYKNRDAGELFF.

The table lists this clonotype with a few counts. This chain connects TRBV4-1 to TRBJ2-1; 7 nucleotides match TRBD1. Germline V lookup: CDR1 MGHRA, CDR2 YSYEKL. The CDR3 spans 15 residues. The V segment lost 4 bases and the J segment 2 bases; nucleotides outside the gene matches: 5. The CDR3, as DNA: TGCGCCAGCAGCCGGAGCCAGGGGGCCTACAATGAGCAGTTCTTC. It codes for CASSRSQGAYNEQFF.

This clonotype occurred a few times. The J gene is TRBJ1-4, the V gene TRBV7-9; D remains unclear. V was trimmed by 6 bases and J by 0 bases, leaving 8 bases between them. Per the germline V gene, CDR1 is SEHNR and CDR2 is FQNEAQ (reference sequence). The CDR3 covers 14 residues. CDR3 sequence (DNA): TGTGCCAGCAGTCAAGACGCAACTAATGAAAAACTGTTTTTT. Translated, it gives CASSQDATNEKLFF.